This TCR beta chain stems from a study of identical twins. TCRdb recomputed calls from the 5' RACE reads with MiXCR, one row per CDR3 protein. The sample carries 510,000 or so distinct CDR3 sequences, approximately 16% recorded once. This clonotype was seen a few times. The CDR3 consists of 20 residues. CDR1 is DFQATT, CDR2 SNEGSKA, per germline (reference sequence). The germline V and J ends were trimmed by 3 bases and 0 bases, with 27 bases remaining between them. These data were likewise used in another study, on yellow fever vaccine responses in identical twins.

This sequence originates from a woman between 18 and 30 years old in good health. The sample comprised CD4+ T cells sorted from blood. The rearrangement links TRBV20-1 to TRBJ2-1, with a weak D call TRBD2 (5 bases). The CDR3 loop reads CSAREIRAGSSGSSYNEQFF. CDR3 nucleotide sequence: TGCAGTGCTAGGGAGATCCGGGCCGGATCTTCTGGGAGCTCCTACAATGAGCAGTTCTTC.